The subject of this entry is one TCR beta chain. The target antigen is unknown. The data belong to a study of T cell responses to AZD1222 COVID-19 vaccine. Measured with immunoSEQ multiplex PCR; TCRdb has only the in-frame clones, and not every one. There are 84,000 or so clones in the sample; around nine tenths occur only once, and about 16% lies in the top ten. General observations from the study: Spike-specific TCR depth and breadth grew after two AZD1222 doses. Regions left unmutated in variants are reportedly the target of nearly half of spike-specific TCRs.

Germline CDR1 PRHDT, CDR2 FYEKMQ (reference sequence). This CDR3 has 16 residues. J gave up 6 bases and V 2 bases, and 10 bases lay outside the gene matches. This TCR was recovered from an adult in good health. The gene calls are TRBV13 and TRBJ2-1; 7 bases align to TRBD2. The sequenced sample was peripheral blood, obtained on day 0 of AZD1222 vaccination. The DNA for the CDR3 is TGTGCCAGCAGCTTAAGCGGGGACCGCCAAGCCAATGAGCAGTTCTTC. This gives the protein CASSLSGDRQANEQFF.